The T cell receptor beta chain under discussion was sequenced for a study of blood T cell repertoires in COVID-19. Study overall: Samples of COVID-19 (acute and convalescent) were obtained from the United States, Italy and Spain.

Authors' processing steps: From reference gene primer amplification, estimates of nucleated cell counts were derived. Only in-frame clones appear in the TCRdb table, and some are missing; sequencing was by immunoSEQ multiplex PCR. V, J and clone size are those of that table, while D and trimming were read from the DNA. The sample has about 150,000 clones, roughly 84% seen once. Seattle participants joined during active infection and were tracked over time. V lost 1 base and J lost 4, with 7 bases in between. Germline V CDR1 and CDR2: LGHDT, YNNKEL (reference sequence). The CDR3 consists of 13 residues. About this clone itself: Other DNA sequences in this specimen translate into the identical CDR3.

The J gene is TRBJ1-2, the V gene TRBV3-1 (or the pseudogene TRBV3-2), with D uncertain. Sample: peripheral blood. This TCR was recovered from an older woman with COVID-19, enrolled during active disease. The CDR3 reads CASSQGRSYGYTF. The CDR3 nucleotides read TGTGCCAGCAGCCAAGGCAGGTCCTATGGCTACACCTTC.